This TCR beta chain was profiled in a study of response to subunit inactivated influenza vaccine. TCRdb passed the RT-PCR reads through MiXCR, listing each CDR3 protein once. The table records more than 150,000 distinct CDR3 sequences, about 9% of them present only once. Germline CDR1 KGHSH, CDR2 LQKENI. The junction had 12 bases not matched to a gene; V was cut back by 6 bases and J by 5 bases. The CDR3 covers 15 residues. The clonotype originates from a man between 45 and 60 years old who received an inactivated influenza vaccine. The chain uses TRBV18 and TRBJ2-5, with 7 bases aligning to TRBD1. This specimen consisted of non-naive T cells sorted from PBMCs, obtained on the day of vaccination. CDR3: CASSPRQGERETQYF. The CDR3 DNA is TGTGCCAGCTCGCCGCGACAGGGTGAGCGGGAGACCCAGTACTTC.